One and the same sample provided the 12 T cell receptor beta chains below, sequenced in a study of T cells in Graves' hyperthyroidism and ophthalmopathy. From RNA transcripts, TCR beta CDR3 regions were amplified. TCR CDR3 underwent first-round RT-PCR with the HTBI primer set. TCRdb passed the multiplex PCR reads through MiXCR, listing each CDR3 protein once. The sample has roughly 500,000 distinct CDR3 sequences; around 22% are singletons. Sequencing input: blood. The source is a woman in her 30s with Graves' ophthalmopathy.

This chain connects TRBV6-1 to TRBJ2-7, with 7 bases lining up with TRBD1. V shed 1 base and J 0 bases; nucleotides not matched to a gene: 3. CDR1 and CDR2 from the germline V gene are MNHNS and SASEGT. The CDR3 has 15 amino acids. As DNA, the CDR3 is TGTGCCAGCAGTGAAGAACAGGGGAGCTCCTACGAGCAGTACTTC. The encoded protein is CASSEEQGSSYEQYF.

In nucleotides, the CDR3 is TGTGCCAGCACCACTTGGGGGTATGGCTACACCTTC. Protein sequence: CASTTWGYGYTF. The chain uses TRBV12-3 or TRBV12-4 and TRBJ1-2, with D maybe TRBD1 (5 bases). CDR3 length equals 12 residues. V lost 7 bases, J lost 5 bases, and 11 bases lay in between.

This clonotype was seen many times. This rearrangement joins TRBV7-2 to TRBJ2-5, with no clear D. There are 17 residues in the CDR3. V gave up 0 bases and J gave up 0 bases, with 14 bases separating them. Germline lookup yields CDR1 SGHTA and CDR2 FQGNSA. CDR3 DNA sequence: TGTGCCAGCAGCTTAGCTCGTCGGCAGCCGTACCAAGAGACCCAGTACTTC. It specifies CASSLARRQPYQETQYF.

This clonotype was counted at least ten times. This chain uses TRBV30 with TRBJ1-1; tentative D call: TRBD1 (6 bases). V lost 8 bases to trimming and J lost 5 bases, with 12 bases between them. Germline V CDR1 and CDR2: GTSNPN, SVGIG (reference sequence). The CDR3 loop spans 11 amino acids. CDR3 nucleotide sequence: TGTGCCGCCTACAGGGTGACTGAAGCTTTCTTT. It codes for CAAYRVTEAFF.

This clonotype was counted at least ten times. The chain carries TRBV12-3 or TRBV12-4 and TRBJ1-2; possibly TRBD1 for D (6 bases). The CDR3 length is 13 residues. Trimming removed 5 bases from V and 7 bases from J, with 14 bases in between. CDR3 loop: CASSTTGSGGYTF. The CDR3 DNA reads TGTGCCAGCAGTACTACAGGGAGTGGTGGCTACACCTTC.

This chain joins TRBV12-3 or TRBV12-4 and TRBJ1-2, with a possible D match to TRBD1 (6 bases). CDR3 length: 14 amino acids. The V gene lost 7 bases and the J gene lost 4 bases, with 16 bases spanning the gap. CDR3 bases: TGTGCCAGCATTGGGAGGGGGATTCCCTATGGCTACACCTTC. Protein product: CASIGRGIPYGYTF.

This clonotype appeared many times. The chain uses TRBV27 and TRBJ2-7; 8 nucleotides agree with TRBD2. The CDR3 has 14 residues. From germline, CDR1 is MNHEY and CDR2 SMNVEV (reference sequence). Trimming cost V 7 bases and J 2 bases; bases outside gene matches: 7. The CDR3 bases are TGTGCCAGCACCCCCCGGGGGGGGCCCTACGAGCAGTACTTC. Its translation: CASTPRGGPYEQYF.

The table lists this clonotype with many counts. This rearrangement joins TRBV27 to TRBJ2-5, with D uncertain. V was cut by 1 base and J by 5 bases, with 8 bases left in between. CDR3 length: 13 residues. From germline, CDR1 is MNHEY and CDR2 SMNVEV (reference sequence). The CDR3 DNA follows: TGTGCCAGCAGTTTATTCGATGGGGAGACCCAGTACTTC. This codes for CASSLFDGETQYF.

This clonotype was detected many times. V gene TRBV19 combines with J gene TRBJ1-5; TRBD1 matches 8 bases. CDR1 and CDR2 (germline): LNHDA, SQIVND (reference sequence). The V segment lost 5 bases and the J segment 1 base; nucleotides outside the gene matches: 10. The CDR3 length is 17 residues. DNA of the CDR3: TGTGCCAGTAGTCCCACTAGACAGGGGTGGAGCAATCAGCCCCAGCATTTT. This codes for CASSPTRQGWSNQPQHF.

This clonotype was detected once. The chain uses TRBV6-1 and TRBJ2-7, with 13 bases matching TRBD2. The J segment lost 4 bases and the V segment lost 7 bases, leaving 7 bases of the junction unmatched. The CDR3 runs to 15 residues. Germline CDR1 reads MNHNS; CDR2 reads SASEGT. The CDR3 reads CASNGLAGVPYEQYF. The CDR3 DNA reads TGTGCCAGCAACGGACTAGCGGGAGTACCTTACGAGCAGTACTTC.

This clonotype was recorded at least ten times. The V call is TRBV12-3 or TRBV12-4, the J call TRBJ1-1; D is undetermined. The CDR3 loop spans 13 amino acids. Deletions cut 9 bases from V and 6 bases from J, with 17 bases between. In DNA, the CDR3 is TGTGCCAGTAAAGCCCCAGGCCACCCTGAAGCTTTCTTT. Its translation: CASKAPGHPEAFF.

At least ten counts were recorded for this clonotype. The rearrangement links TRBV6-5 to TRBJ2-5; 13 bases match TRBD2. Germline CDR1 and CDR2: MNHEY and SVGAGI. The CDR3 length is 18 residues. V was clipped by 2 bases and J by 4 bases; unmatched bases: 10. The CDR3 region has the DNA TGTGCCAGCAGTTACGCGGGACTAGCGGGGCCGGGGGGAGAGACCCAGTACTTC. Amino acid sequence: CASSYAGLAGPGGETQYF.